The T cell receptor beta chain under discussion was sequenced for a study of radiotherapy plus CTLA-4 blockade in lung cancer. A remark on this clone: Its specificity is unknown.

The table came from immunoSEQ multiplex PCR; TCRdb's copy has only in-frame clones and leaves some out. Here the sample spans roughly 90,000 clones, about two thirds being singletons. General study results and limits: Early blood T cell clone dynamics, with interferon-beta, were reported to best predict response.

This CDR3 has 17 amino acids. CDR1 is SGHDT, CDR2 YYEEEE, per germline. The V end lost 0 bases, the J end lost 3 bases, and 18 bases lay between the germline ends. Focal radiation plus CTLA-4 blockade with ipilimumab was given to patients with chemo-refractory metastatic non-small-cell lung cancer. Material: peripheral blood, obtained from a patient treated with radiotherapy plus ipilimumab. The receptor's source is a human donor with non-small cell lung cancer that progressed on radiotherapy plus ipilimumab. This chain connects TRBV5-6 to TRBJ1-1, with D maybe TRBD1 (5 bases). The CDR3 bases are TGTGCCAGCAGCTTGGGGGGCGGGGTGCGAGTGTACACTGAAGCTTTCTTT. Its protein is CASSLGGGVRVYTEAFF.